Listed here are 29 T cell receptor beta chains from one sample, sequenced in a study of lymphopenia after photon versus proton radiotherapy. Clones were sequenced by immunoSEQ multiplex PCR, and TCRdb holds only the in-frame ones, with some missing. The repertoire holds roughly 18,000 clones, with about 92% as singletons. The sample consisted of peripheral blood, taken from a patient treated with photon-based radiotherapy. These receptors were collected from a woman aged 40 to 50 with cholangiocarcinoma.

The chain has TRBV4-1 and TRBJ2-7; D tentatively reads TRBD1 or TRBD2 (6 bases each). The CDR3 extends over 14 amino acids. Between the trimmed V and J ends, which lost 8 bases and 3 bases, there was a span of 17 bases. Per germline, CDR1 MGHRA and CDR2 YSYEKL. CDR3 residues: CASFSGAGVYEQYF. Written as DNA, the CDR3 is TGCGCCAGCTTCTCGGGGGCAGGGGTCTACGAGCAGTACTTC.

The rearrangement joins TRBV5-1 to TRBJ1-1; D not resolved. The CDR3 is 14 amino acids. Germline lookup yields CDR1 SGHRS and CDR2 YFSETQ. V was pared by 2 bases and J by 2 bases, with 10 bases between. The CDR3 is CASSFVAANTEAFF. The CDR3 region has the DNA TGCGCCAGCAGCTTTGTTGCAGCAAACACTGAAGCTTTCTTT.

The chain has TRBV6-6 and TRBJ1-6, with a possible D match to TRBD1 (6 bases). Between the trimmed V and J ends, which lost 6 bases and 9 bases, there was a span of 21 bases. From germline, CDR1 is MNHNY and CDR2 SVGAGI (reference sequence). The CDR3 consists of 16 residues. The CDR3 nucleotides read TGTGCCAGCAGCCAAGGGGACAAGGTTTTGAGTTCACCCCTCCACTTT. It encodes CASSQGDKVLSSPLHF.

This chain links TRBV18 with TRBJ1-4; D may be TRBD1 (5 bases). The CDR3 has 16 amino acids. The germline CDR1 and CDR2 sequences are KGHSH and LQKENI. V was shortened by 3 bases and J by 7 bases, with 18 bases between the two germline ends. The CDR3 spells CASSPWDFPVGEKLFF. CDR3 DNA: TGTGCCAGCTCACCGTGGGACTTCCCGGTGGGTGAAAAACTGTTTTTT.

The CDR3 loop is CASSERGSLGYTF. The DNA of the CDR3 is TGTGCCAGCAGTGAAAGGGGGTCCCTTGGCTACACCTTC. The chain employs TRBV2 and TRBJ1-2, with D perhaps matching TRBD1 (6 bases). Trimming stripped 2 bases from V and 7 bases from J, with 11 bases between. The CDR3 has 13 residues. Per germline, CDR1 SNHLY and CDR2 FYNNEI.

The chain recombines TRBV7-8 with TRBJ2-7; TRBD1 agrees at 9 bases. Germline V gene sequence: CDR1 SGHVS, CDR2 FQNEAQ. V lost 1 base, J lost 7 bases, and 11 bases stayed unmatched. The CDR3 has 16 amino acids. The CDR3 DNA is TGTGCCAGCAGCTTAGAACGAGGGACAGGGCGTCGGGAGCAGTACTTC. Amino acids: CASSLERGTGRREQYF.

The chain has TRBV5-1 and TRBJ2-6; D is uncertain. The germline CDR1 and CDR2 sequences are SGHRS and YFSETQ. Trimming left V 0 bases short and J 2 bases short, with 6 bases between. The CDR3 has 15 amino acids. The CDR3 loop is CASSLAGAGANVLTF. Written as DNA, the CDR3 is TGCGCCAGCAGCTTGGCAGGTGCTGGGGCCAACGTCCTGACTTTC. Together with reference TRBV5-1 and TRBJ2-6, the CDR3 gives the full variable domain: KAGVTQTPRYLIKTRGQQVTLSCSPISGHRSVSWYQQTPGQGLQFLFEYFSETQRNKGNFPGRFSGRQFSNSRSEMNVSTLELGDSALYLCASSLAGAGANVLTFGAGSRLTVL.

There are a few counts of this clone. The J gene is TRBJ1-2, the V gene TRBV10-3, with D perhaps matching TRBD1 (5 bases). The CDR3 totals 13 residues. Germline loops: CDR1 ENHRY, CDR2 SYGVKD. Trimming left V 4 bases short and J 6 bases short, with 12 bases between. The CDR3 bases are TGTGCCATCAGTGGACAAGGGGATGATGGCTACACCTTC. It is translated as CAISGQGDDGYTF.

The J gene is TRBJ2-1, the V gene TRBV14, with TRBD1 identical over 7 bases. Germline CDR1 SGHDN, CDR2 FVKESK. V dropped 3 bases and J dropped 6; count of bases not matched to a gene: 11. There are 16 residues in the CDR3. The CDR3 DNA reads TGTGCCAGCAGCCAGACACAGGGGTTTTTTGGCAATGAGCAGTTCTTC. It is translated as CASSQTQGFFGNEQFF.

This clone came up a few times. The chain uses TRBV15 and TRBJ1-5; D gene unclear. CDR1 is LNHNV, CDR2 YYDKDF, per germline (reference sequence). Trimming left V 1 base short and J 0 bases short, with 7 bases between. CDR3 length: 15 amino acids. The CDR3 nucleotides are TGTGCCACCAGCAGAGCAAGACTTAGCAATCAGCCCCAGCATTTT. This encodes CATSRARLSNQPQHF.

V usage is TRBV30 and J usage is TRBJ2-5; 16 bases fit TRBD2. The V gene's germline CDR1 is GTSNPN and CDR2 SVGIG (reference sequence). Germline trimming cut 2 bases from V and 6 bases from J; bases unmatched to any gene: 9. This CDR3 spans 17 amino acids. CDR3 sequence: CAWSSGTSGRAVKTQYF. The CDR3 nucleotides read TGTGCCTGGAGTTCCGGGACTAGCGGGAGGGCTGTAAAGACCCAGTACTTC.

The chain links TRBV25-1 to TRBJ1-1, with D possibly being TRBD1 (5 bases). This CDR3 has 12 residues. Germline V lookup: CDR1 MGHDK, CDR2 SYGVNS. The V and J ends lost 3 bases and 10 bases respectively, with 12 bases between them. The DNA of the CDR3 is TGTGCCAGCAGTGAGGGACCGATGGTAGCTTTCTTT. This encodes CASSEGPMVAFF. Supplemented by reference TRBV25-1 and TRBJ1-1, the full variable domain reads EADIYQTPRYLVIGTGKKITLECSQTMGHDKMYWYQQDPGMELHLIHYSYGVNSTEKGDLSSESTVSRIRTEHFPLTLESARPSHTSQYLCASSEGPMVAFFGQGTRLTVV.

CDR3 DNA sequence: TGTGCCGGACGAATCTACGGAGTCGAGCAGTACTTC. Translation gives CAGRIYGVEQYF. V gene TRBV2 combines with J gene TRBJ2-7; no definite D call. This CDR3 spans 12 amino acids. V was clipped by 11 bases and J by 6 bases, with 17 bases between them. Germline loops: CDR1 SNHLY, CDR2 FYNNEI.

V and J are TRBV7-2 and TRBJ1-1; 9 nucleotides agree with TRBD1. The J segment lost 4 bases and the V segment lost 6 bases, leaving 9 bases of the junction unmatched. The CDR3 consists of 15 residues. Per the germline V gene, CDR1 is SGHTA and CDR2 is FQGNSA. The CDR3, as DNA: TGTGCCAGCAGTTCGACAGGGGGGCTTGGCACTGAAGCTTTCTTT. Protein: CASSSTGGLGTEAFF.

The V call is TRBV7-9, the J call TRBJ1-1; D is perhaps TRBD1 (5 bases). Between the trimmed V and J ends, which lost 3 bases and 3 bases, there was a span of 11 bases. Per germline, CDR1 SEHNR and CDR2 FQNEAQ (reference sequence). The CDR3 totals 14 residues. The chain's CDR3 is CASSLGDSYTEAFF. CDR3 nucleotides: TGTGCCAGCAGCTTGGGTGACAGCTACACTGAAGCTTTCTTT.

The CDR3 DNA sequence: TGTGCCAGCAGCGCCCGAGGGAGCGGAGACAAGTACTTC. Its protein product is CASSARGSGDKYF. V and J are TRBV7-2 and TRBJ2-7; possibly TRBD2 for D (5 bases). Trimming removed 5 bases at V and 11 bases at J, with 19 bases between. Germline V gene data show CDR1 as SGHTA and CDR2 as FQGNSA. This CDR3 contains 13 residues.

The V call is TRBV30, the J call TRBJ2-7; D possibly corresponds to TRBD2 (6 bases). CDR1 and CDR2 from the germline V gene are GTSNPN and SVGIG (reference sequence). The CDR3 extends over 13 amino acids. V shed 7 bases and J shed 3 bases, with 16 bases lying between them. CDR3 protein: CALKVDGSYEQYF. The CDR3 DNA reads TGTGCCTTAAAGGTGGACGGGAGCTACGAGCAGTACTTC.

The chain couples TRBV7-2 to TRBJ1-2; no definite D call. CDR1 and CDR2 from the germline V gene are SGHTA and FQGNSA. The CDR3 consists of 13 residues. V lost 1 base to trimming and J lost 7 bases, with 10 bases between them. CDR3 sequence: CASSLEPESGYTF. The CDR3 bases are TGTGCCAGCAGCTTAGAGCCCGAGTCTGGCTACACCTTC.

The V gene is TRBV2, the J gene TRBJ1-2; D possibly corresponds to TRBD1 (5 bases). Germline CDR1 and CDR2: SNHLY and FYNNEI. This CDR3 region has 15 residues. V shed 6 bases and J shed 0 bases, with 14 bases lying between them. CDR3 sequence: CASSLTAQANYGYTF. The CDR3 DNA follows: TGTGCCAGCAGCCTGACAGCCCAAGCTAACTATGGCTACACCTTC.

The rearrangement joins TRBV19 to TRBJ2-7; 7 nucleotides line up with TRBD1. CDR1 LNHDA and CDR2 SQIVND come from the germline V gene (reference sequence). The CDR3 consists of 14 residues. The V segment lost 4 bases and the J segment 1 base; nucleotides outside the gene matches: 4. In nucleotides, the CDR3 is TGTGCCAGTAGTACCGTGGGACAGTCCTACGAGCAGTACTTC. Its translation is CASSTVGQSYEQYF.

The CDR3 DNA reads TGTGCCAGCAGTCAACCCGCATCTAACGAGCAGTACTTC. Encoded protein: CASSQPASNEQYF. The gene calls are TRBV6-6 and TRBJ2-7, with D unclear. Trimming cost V 5 bases and J 5 bases, with 13 bases left between them. The CDR3 has 13 residues. CDR1 and CDR2 (germline): MNHNY, SVGAGI (reference sequence).

The gene calls are TRBV25-1 and TRBJ1-2; the D is unclear. There are 15 residues in the CDR3. The germline V and J ends were trimmed by 5 bases and 8 bases, with 21 bases remaining between them. The V gene's germline CDR1 is MGHDK and CDR2 SYGVNS. CDR3 in amino acids: CASSPTLDGEGGYTF. In nucleotides, the CDR3 is TGTGCCAGCAGTCCGACCCTCGACGGGGAAGGGGGCTACACCTTC.

The gene calls are TRBV7-3 and TRBJ1-1; D call uncertain. The germline V gene encodes CDR1 SGHTA and CDR2 FQGTGA. CDR3 length: 13 amino acids. Trimming shortened V by 4 bases and J by 5 bases, and 11 bases separated the two germline ends. This CDR3 reads CASSSLGGTEAFF. The CDR3 nucleotides read TGTGCCAGCAGCTCCTTAGGAGGGACTGAAGCTTTCTTT. The full variable domain, in which reference TRBV7-3 and TRBJ1-1 provide the parts outside the CDR3, is GAGVSQTPSNKVTEKGKYVELRCDPISGHTALYWYRQSLGQGPEFLIYFQGTGAADDSGLPNDRFFAVRPEGSVSTLKIQRTERGDSAVYLCASSSLGGTEAFFGQGTRLTVV.

The CDR3 reads CASSRVRVPNTEAFF. CDR3 sequence (DNA): TGTGCCAGCAGCAGGGTCAGAGTCCCGAACACTGAAGCTTTCTTT. This chain links TRBV7-2 with TRBJ1-1; no clear D gene. The CDR3 sequence is 15 residues long. Germline lookup yields CDR1 SGHTA and CDR2 FQGNSA. V lost 5 bases, J lost 1 base, and 14 bases lay in between.

This chain links TRBV15 with TRBJ2-1; TRBD2 matches at 9 bases. Per the germline V gene, CDR1 is LNHNV and CDR2 is YYDKDF (reference sequence). Trimming removed 10 bases from V and 5 bases from J; junction bases left unmatched: 12. The CDR3 sequence is 15 residues long. Here the CDR3 reads CAIEGSKRGDNEQFF. In nucleotides, the CDR3 is TGTGCCATCGAGGGATCCAAGCGGGGGGACAATGAGCAGTTCTTC.

This rearrangement joins TRBV10-1 to TRBJ2-3; 13 nucleotides match TRBD2. This CDR3 comprises 16 residues. Germline assignment: CDR1 WNHNN and CDR2 SYGVQD (reference sequence). Unmatched junction bases numbered 4, after V lost 6 bases and J lost 1 base. CDR3 residues: CASSPGTSGGTDTQYF. The CDR3 DNA is TGCGCCAGCAGCCCAGGGACTAGCGGGGGCACAGATACGCAGTATTTT.

The chain recombines TRBV29-1 with TRBJ1-4; possible D gene TRBD1, 6 bases. V shed 3 bases and J shed 10 bases, with 15 bases lying between them. The CDR3 extends over 13 amino acids. Germline CDR1 and CDR2: SQVTM and ANQGSEA. The CDR3 protein is CSVEVQGKGKLFF. CDR3 in DNA: TGCAGCGTTGAGGTCCAGGGGAAGGGAAAACTGTTTTTT.

The rearrangement uses TRBV7-2 and TRBJ2-7; D gene unclear. Trimming stripped 1 base from V and 4 bases from J, with 2 bases between. The CDR3 covers 11 residues. The germline V gene has CDR1 SGHTA and CDR2 FQGNSA. The CDR3 region is CASSLEYEQYF. Here the CDR3 DNA reads TGTGCCAGCAGCTTAGAGTACGAGCAGTACTTC.

The chain has TRBV6-1 and TRBJ1-1, with D maybe TRBD1 (5 bases). The germline gives CDR1 MNHNS, CDR2 SASEGT. Trimming cost V 6 bases and J 7 bases, with 18 bases left between them. The CDR3 has 14 residues. The CDR3 reads CASSPNFGGSEAFF. CDR3 nucleotide sequence: TGTGCCAGCAGCCCAAACTTTGGGGGTAGTGAAGCTTTCTTT.